This T cell receptor beta chain was sequenced during a study of response to subunit inactivated influenza vaccine. Study observations and caveats: Authors suggested each seasonal flu vaccination may recruit only limited numbers of new T cells.

TCRdb re-called the RT-PCR reads through MiXCR, storing one row per CDR3 protein. The sample includes 610,000 or so distinct CDR3 sequences, about 15% of them seen just once. This clonotype was recorded a few times. The antigen remains undetermined. CDR3 length equals 15 residues. V dropped 6 bases and J dropped 7; count of bases not matched to a gene: 6. Germline loops: CDR1 MNHNS, CDR2 SASEGT. The V gene is TRBV6-1, the J gene TRBJ2-1; 13 positions agree with TRBD2. Sequencing used PBMCs from blood, obtained 11 to 12 days after vaccination. This clonotype originated in a man between 45 and 60 years old who received an inactivated influenza vaccine. The CDR3 is CASSKLAGGKNEQFF. The CDR3 coding sequence is TGTGCCAGCAGCAAACTAGCGGGGGGGAAGAATGAGCAGTTCTTC.